The rows below give T cell receptor beta chains drawn from one sample of a study of shared clonotypes between healthy human individuals. Only in-frame clones appear in the TCRdb table, and some are missing; sequencing was by immunoSEQ multiplex PCR. Seen here are hundreds of thousands of clones, 75% to 85% observed once, and the top ten hold 10% to 15%. Sequenced: PBMCs. Receptors originate from a woman in her forties in good health. Some clones in this sample may be carry-over from other donors' samples. CDR3s include the opening cysteine and the closing phenylalanine or tryptophan. Fields, in order: J gene, V gene, CDR3 protein.

TRBJ2-2 | TRBV28 | CASSTNTGELFF
TRBJ2-3 | TRBV29-1 | CSVEGGSGLAGTSTDTQYF
TRBJ2-1 | TRBV5-4 | CASSFGGGSYNEQFF
TRBJ2-5 | TRBV7-2 | CASPLPGQGKETQYF
TRBJ2-1 | TRBV21-1 | CASSKAAVHINNEQFF
TRBJ2-1 | TRBV27 | CASSPDQDVFGVHVQFF
TRBJ2-2 | TRBV21-1 | CASSKGTGVHGELFF
TRBJ1-2 | TRBV9 | CASSRKRTGGAYGYTF
TRBJ1-5 | TRBV7-9 | CASSRGTADQPQHF
TRBJ2-2 | TRBV28 | CASTSPQGNTGELFF
TRBJ2-5 | TRBV2 | CASNGDSGETQYF
TRBJ1-1 | TRBV9 | CASSVGPNTEAFF
TRBJ2-7 | TRBV15 | CATSREKGVSYEQYF
TRBJ2-4 | TRBV4-1 | CASSQDTGTPIAKNIQYF
TRBJ2-7 | TRBV7-8 | CASSYGERNEQYF